A single sample is the source of the 21 T cell receptor beta chains below, sequenced in a study of cytomegalovirus exposure and HLA in healthy donors. PCR was performed using 60 Vbeta and 13 Jbeta primers. Clones were read by immunoSEQ multiplex PCR, and TCRdb kept only the in-frame ones, dropping some. The repertoire consists of about 170,000 clones, with around four fifths occurring once and the leading ten covering roughly 13%. Sequencing was carried out using PBMCs. These receptors were collected from a woman aged 50 to 60 in good health and CMV-seropositive.

The V gene is TRBV7-3, the J gene TRBJ2-1; D might be TRBD2 (6 bases). Germline V gives CDR1 SGHTA, CDR2 FQGTGA. Trimming removed 5 bases at V and 3 bases at J, with 14 bases between. The CDR3 is 15 residues long. The CDR3 DNA reads TGTGCCAGCAGCCCTGGCGGGACGGACTACAATGAGCAGTTCTTC. Its translation is CASSPGGTDYNEQFF.

V is TRBV15 and J is TRBJ1-6; D is uncertain. This CDR3 is 13 amino acids long. V was clipped by 0 bases and J by 9 bases, with 6 bases between them. Germline V lookup: CDR1 LNHNV, CDR2 YYDKDF (reference sequence). CDR3 DNA: TGTGCCACCAGCAGAGACAGGCCTTCACCCCTCCACTTT. This encodes CATSRDRPSPLHF.

For this clone: The same CDR3 can be traced to other DNA sequences in this sample. J is TRBJ2-1 and V is TRBV7-9; 11 nucleotides align to TRBD2. Germline V lookup: CDR1 SEHNR, CDR2 FQNEAQ (reference sequence). J gave up 2 bases and V 3 bases, and 0 bases lay outside the gene matches. The CDR3 is made up of 15 amino acids. CDR3: CASSLGLAAYNEQFF. CDR3 nucleotide sequence: TGTGCCAGCAGCTTGGGACTAGCGGCCTACAATGAGCAGTTCTTC.

The chain uses TRBV6-6 and TRBJ2-2; the match to TRBD2 covers 7 bases. This CDR3 region has 15 residues. Germline values: CDR1 MNHNY, CDR2 SVGAGI (reference sequence). Trimming cost V 7 bases and J 8 bases; bases outside gene matches: 13. Here the CDR3 reads CASTKPQRGAGELFF. The CDR3 DNA reads TGTGCCAGCACTAAACCCCAGCGGGGAGCGGGGGAGCTGTTTTTT.

This chain links TRBV6-4 with TRBJ2-5; 10 nucleotides agree with TRBD1. CDR1 and CDR2 (germline): MRHNA, SNTAGT. V was pared by 3 bases and J by 4 bases, with 5 bases of the junction left unmatched. This CDR3 spans 15 amino acids. CDR3 DNA sequence: TGTGCCAGCAGTGAGCCGGGACAGGGGTCAGAGACCCAGTACTTC. Its protein is CASSEPGQGSETQYF.

The chain carries TRBV21-1 and TRBJ2-6; the table's D call TRBD1 went unverified against the DNA. TRBV21-1 is deemed a pseudogene. The CDR3 length is 20 residues. The CDR3 here is CASSNSIRGYTVSGANVLTF. The CDR3 DNA is TGTGCCAGCAGCAACAGTATCAGGGGCTACACCGTCTCTGGGGCCAACGTCCTGACTTTC.

The rearrangement uses TRBV9 and TRBJ2-3; 8 nucleotides align to TRBD2. The ends lost 2 bases at V and 2 bases at J; junction bases unmatched: 4. CDR1 and CDR2 (germline): SGDLS, YYNGEE. The CDR3 has 15 amino acids. The CDR3 reads CASSVSGDSTDTQYF. CDR3 DNA: TGTGCCAGCAGCGTTAGCGGGGACTCCACAGATACGCAGTATTTT.

The chain has TRBV9 and TRBJ1-6; 7 bases match TRBD1. Germline V gene data show CDR1 as SGDLS and CDR2 as YYNGEE. After removal of 0 bases from V and 10 bases from J, the junction contained 7 bases not matched to a gene. The CDR3 runs 15 residues. CDR3 DNA sequence: TGTGCCAGCAGCGTAGCGGGGGACAGTCCATCACCCCTCCACTTT. Amino acid sequence: CASSVAGDSPSPLHF.

This chain links TRBV6-1 with TRBJ1-1; possibly TRBD1 for D (5 bases). The ends were cut back, 5 bases at V and 8 bases at J, with 15 bases in the middle. CDR3 length: 13 amino acids. Germline V gene lookup returns CDR1 MNHNS and CDR2 SASEGT. The CDR3, as DNA: TGTGCCAGCAGTCAAATTATGCAGGGAGAAGCTTTCTTT. Translation: CASSQIMQGEAFF.

The genes are TRBV9 and TRBJ2-5; 11 nucleotides agree with TRBD2. The CDR3 has 16 residues. The germline V gene has CDR1 SGDLS and CDR2 YYNGEE. The V gene end was trimmed by 0 bases and the J gene end by 3 bases; junction bases not matched to a gene: 4. The CDR3 DNA follows: TGTGCCAGCAGCGTAGGAGGTAGCGGGGGGGAAGAGACCCAGTACTTC. As protein: CASSVGGSGGEETQYF. Looking up the rest from reference TRBV9 and TRBJ2-5 gives the full variable domain: DSGVTQTPKHLITATGQRVTLRCSPRSGDLSVYWYQQSLDQGLQFLIQYYNGEERAKGNILERFSAQQFPDLHSELNLSSLELGDSALYFCASSVGGSGGEETQYFGPGTRLLVL.

The chain employs TRBV6-5 and TRBJ1-1; D uncertain. The CDR3 is 14 amino acids. Germline lookup yields CDR1 MNHEY and CDR2 SVGAGI. The ends were cut back, 6 bases at V and 3 bases at J, with 14 bases in the middle. The chain's CDR3 is CASRETGGHTEAFF. Here the CDR3 DNA reads TGTGCCAGCAGAGAGACGGGAGGGCACACTGAAGCTTTCTTT.

About this clone: A much larger clone differs by one base, so this may be a read error. The V call is TRBV30, the J call TRBJ1-1; 7 bases agree with TRBD1. Germline V lookup: CDR1 GTSNPN, CDR2 SVGIG (reference sequence). The CDR3 covers 12 residues. CDR3 residues: CAWQGENTGAFF. In nucleotides, the CDR3 is TGTGCCTGGCAGGGGGAGAACACTGGAGCTTTCTTT.

The chain joins TRBV5-1 to TRBJ2-7, with TRBD1 matching over 8 bases. J was trimmed by 6 bases and V by 2 bases; bases with no gene match: 1. Germline V gene lookup returns CDR1 SGHRS and CDR2 YFSETQ. The CDR3 has 12 residues. The CDR3 loop reads CASSLGTGEQYF. CDR3 nucleotides: TGCGCCAGCAGCTTAGGGACAGGCGAGCAGTACTTC.

This chain connects TRBV6-5 to TRBJ1-6; 7 positions match TRBD1. The CDR3 covers 14 residues. Looked up from germline, CDR1 is MNHEY and CDR2 is SVGAGI. J lost 6 bases, V lost 2 bases, and 1 base had no gene match. Here the CDR3 reads CASSYRGLNSPLHF. The CDR3 DNA reads TGTGCCAGCAGTTACAGGGGGCTTAATTCACCCCTCCACTTT.

This chain joins TRBV10-1 and TRBJ2-3, with 10 nucleotides matching TRBD2. There are 20 residues in the CDR3. Trimming at V came to 0 bases and at J to 0 bases, leaving 12 bases not matched to a gene. Germline CDR1 WNHNN, CDR2 SYGVQD (reference sequence). This CDR3 is CASSESMSGGAPSSTDTQYF. In DNA, the CDR3 is TGCGCCAGCAGTGAGTCTATGAGCGGGGGGGCCCCATCTAGCACAGATACGCAGTATTTT.

This clone was detected only a few times. The V call is TRBV7-9, the J call TRBJ1-1; 8 bases map to TRBD1. This CDR3 is 17 amino acids long. Germline-derived CDR1 and CDR2 are SEHNR and FQNEAQ (reference sequence). Trimming took 5 bases from V and 6 from J; bases not matched to a gene: 17. The CDR3 sequence is CASSKTPPQGARAEAFF. CDR3 sequence (DNA): TGTGCCAGCAGCAAGACCCCCCCCCAGGGGGCGAGGGCTGAAGCTTTCTTT.

The genes are TRBV4-2 and TRBJ2-3; TRBD2 agrees at 10 bases. J was trimmed by 5 bases and V by 4 bases; bases with no gene match: 12. Looked up from germline, CDR1 is LGHNA and CDR2 is YNFKEQ. The CDR3 has 17 amino acids. CDR3 sequence (DNA): TGTGCCAGCAGCCGGAGAATGAGCGGGGGGGCCCTAGATACGCAGTATTTT. Amino acids: CASSRRMSGGALDTQYF.

Comment on this clone: Different DNA sequences within this sample yield the same CDR3. The J gene is TRBJ1-2, the V gene TRBV5-6; D unresolved. This CDR3 contains 12 residues. Germline V gene sequence: CDR1 SGHDT, CDR2 YYEEEE. V was cut by 4 bases and J by 5 bases, with 9 bases left in between. CDR3 sequence (DNA): TGTGCCAGCAGCCTCCGGGGATATGGCTACACCTTC. It is translated as CASSLRGYGYTF.

The chain joins TRBV5-1 to TRBJ2-1; TRBD2 aligns across 10 bases. The CDR3 has 15 amino acids. Per the germline V gene, CDR1 is SGHRS and CDR2 is YFSETQ. Trimming at V came to 4 bases and at J to 2 bases, leaving 3 bases not matched to a gene. CDR3 loop: CASSPGLAAYNEQFF. The DNA for the CDR3 is TGCGCCAGCAGCCCCGGACTAGCGGCCTACAATGAGCAGTTCTTC.

V gene TRBV2 combines with J gene TRBJ2-1, with TRBD2 as a possible D gene (7 bases). The length of the CDR3 is 13 residues. Germline-derived CDR1 and CDR2 are SNHLY and FYNNEI. V was clipped by 8 bases and J by 7 bases, with 15 bases between them. The CDR3 here is CASARGLLNEQFF. The CDR3 DNA sequence: TGTGCCAGCGCGCGGGGGCTTTTAAATGAGCAGTTCTTC.

This rearrangement joins TRBV28 to TRBJ1-2; D gene uncertain. This CDR3 region has 13 residues. The ends were cut back, 6 bases at V and 7 bases at J, with 15 bases in the middle. Germline V gene data show CDR1 as MDHEN and CDR2 as SYDVKM. The CDR3 nucleotides read TGTGCCAGCAGACTACAAGCGGGCCGTGGCTACACCTTC. Amino acids: CASRLQAGRGYTF.